The rows below give T cell receptor beta chains drawn from one sample of a study of T cell repertoires in cytomegalovirus infection. MiXCR, applied by TCRdb to the reads, yields one record per CDR3 protein. Of 140,000 to 150,000 distinct CDR3 sequences listed, over 30% were seen once; the top ten hold 45% to 55%. No antigen is known for these receptors. Sequenced material: CD8+ T cells from cultured PBMCs, taken from culture after CMV antigen stimulation. These TCRs come from a human donor in good health (CMV status not recorded). Some clones in this sample may be carry-over from other donors' samples. CDR3s include the opening cysteine and the closing phenylalanine or tryptophan. Fields, in order: CDR3 protein, CDR3 DNA, D gene, clone size, J gene, V gene. The D gene is left open where the match is weak. Where a row states a size, it is once, few, many or the class of an expanded clone; other rows omit it.

CASSYGEWGSVAYEQYF	TGCGCCAGCAGCTACGGGGAATGGGGTAGCGTTGCCTACGAGCAGTACTTC	NA	few	TRBJ2-7	TRBV5-1
CASSSGRLSYNEQFF	TGTGCCAGCAGCAGCGGTAGGCTCTCCTACAATGAGCAGTTCTTC	NA	NA	TRBJ2-1	TRBV11-2
CASSQVSDRVGETQYF	TGCGCCAGCAGCCAAGTCTCGGACCGCGTTGGTGAGACCCAGTACTTC	NA	few	TRBJ2-5	TRBV4-1
CASSLRQGPFYEQYF	TGTGCCAGCAGCTTGAGACAGGGACCGTTCTACGAGCAGTACTTC	TRBD1	few	TRBJ2-7	TRBV7-6
CVSSPIFNYGYTF	TGTGTCAGCAGTCCAATTTTCAACTATGGCTACACCTTC	NA	NA	TRBJ1-2	TRBV12-3/TRBV12-4
CASRETSGGASEQYF	TGTGCCAGCAGGGAAACTAGCGGGGGGGCCTCCGAGCAGTACTTC	TRBD2	NA	TRBJ2-7	TRBV28
CASSQGAGGARKGYTF	TGTGCCAGCAGCCAAGGGGCAGGGGGTGCGAGAAAGGGCTACACCTTC	TRBD1	NA	TRBJ1-2	TRBV7-2
CASSLGTSGGGDTQYF	TGTGCCAGCAGCTTAGGGACTAGCGGGGGAGGGGATACGCAGTATTTT	TRBD2	many	TRBJ2-3	TRBV7-8
CSVGARDQDSGANVLTF	TGCAGCGTTGGTGCCAGGGACCAAGACTCTGGGGCCAACGTCCTGACTTTC	NA	few	TRBJ2-6	TRBV29-1
CASGPTGGFSEQYF	TGTGCCAGCGGACCGACAGGGGGCTTCTCCGAGCAGTACTTC	TRBD1	few	TRBJ2-7	TRBV27
CASSPSRGTGELFF	TGTGCCAGCAGCCCCTCCCGTGGCACCGGGGAGCTGTTTTTT	NA	NA	TRBJ2-2	TRBV3-1
CASSYEGPSNTEAFF	TGTGCCAGCAGTTACGAAGGCCCCTCAAACACTGAAGCTTTCTTT	NA	NA	TRBJ1-1	TRBV6-5